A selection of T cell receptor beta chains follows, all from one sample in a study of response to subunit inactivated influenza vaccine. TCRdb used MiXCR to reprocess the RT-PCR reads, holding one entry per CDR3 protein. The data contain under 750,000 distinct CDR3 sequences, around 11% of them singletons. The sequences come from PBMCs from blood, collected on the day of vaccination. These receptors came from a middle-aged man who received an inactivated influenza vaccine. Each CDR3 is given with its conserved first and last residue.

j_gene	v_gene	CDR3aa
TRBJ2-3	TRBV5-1	CASSLVTSSSTDTQYF
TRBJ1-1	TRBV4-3	CASSPRRDANTEAFF
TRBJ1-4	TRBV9	CASSVGQGGEKLFF
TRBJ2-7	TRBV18	CASSRAPYGNRGNYEQYF
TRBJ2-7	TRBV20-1	CSARGLRGSTDEQYF
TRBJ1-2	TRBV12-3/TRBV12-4	CASISGPFTRYTF
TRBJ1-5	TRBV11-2	CASSSDSGLSNQPQHF
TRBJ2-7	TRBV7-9	CASSLLVGQDEQYF
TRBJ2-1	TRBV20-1	CSARSFTGEQFF
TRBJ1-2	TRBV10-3	CAISDSGQILRGYTF
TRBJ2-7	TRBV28	CASEGQGGYEQYF
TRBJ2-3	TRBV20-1	CSAALAGLTDTQYF
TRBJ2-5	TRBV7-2	CASSLAASMFRGTQYF
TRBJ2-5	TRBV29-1	CSVEAPGGGRLQETQYF
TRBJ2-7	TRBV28	CASSDPLEQYF
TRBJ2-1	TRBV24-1	CATSDWDRVNEQFF
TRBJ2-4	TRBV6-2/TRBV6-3	CAILSGGASKNIQYF
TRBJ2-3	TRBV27	CASTEVAGGRYTQYF
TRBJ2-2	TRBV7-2	CASSLWGRTGELFF
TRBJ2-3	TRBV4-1	CASSQGATETDTQYF
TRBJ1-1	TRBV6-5	CASSSLTGEKPEAFF
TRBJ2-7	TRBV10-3	CAISTSGTGSYEQYF
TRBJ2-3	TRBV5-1	CASSFTGAGRVDTQYF
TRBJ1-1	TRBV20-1	CSAAHRGRNTEAFF
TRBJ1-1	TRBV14	CASSQARGWTEAFF
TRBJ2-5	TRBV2	CASSVLAAKETQYF